Below, 21 T cell receptor beta chains from the same sample are listed, as sequenced in a study of blood T cell repertoires in COVID-19. Assay used: immunoSEQ multiplex PCR; TCRdb lists only in-frame clones, some missing. The profile shows around 70,000 clones, roughly 80% of them singletons. Material: peripheral blood. The receptors shown here come from a woman of 80 years or more with active or convalescent COVID-19.

V is TRBV7-2 and J is TRBJ1-6, with TRBD1 as a possible D gene (6 bases). The germline CDR1 and CDR2 sequences are SGHTA and FQGNSA. Trimming left V 3 bases short and J 10 bases short, with 16 bases between. This CDR3 is built from 15 residues. The CDR3 sequence is CASSFAWPGGSPLHF. The CDR3 nucleotides read TGTGCCAGCAGCTTTGCCTGGCCGGGGGGCTCACCCCTCCACTTT. Drawing the rest from reference TRBV7-2 and TRBJ1-6, the complete variable domain is GAGVSQSPSNKVTEKGKDVELRCDPISGHTALYWYRQSLGQGLEFLIYFQGNSAPDKSGLPSDRFSAERTGGSVSTLTIQRTQQEDSAVYLCASSFAWPGGSPLHFGNGTRLTVT.

V is TRBV28 and J is TRBJ2-5; a possible D gene is TRBD2 (7 bases). The CDR3 is 13 residues long. Trimming left V 8 bases short and J 0 bases short, with 10 bases between. The V gene's germline CDR1 is MDHEN and CDR2 SYDVKM. The CDR3 DNA sequence: TGTGCCAGCGGGGGGGGCCACCAAGAGACCCAGTACTTC. The encoded protein is CASGGGHQETQYF.

This clone was picked up one time. The gene calls are TRBV6-1 and TRBJ1-6, with D possibly TRBD1 on 5 matching bases. From germline, CDR1 is MNHNS and CDR2 SASEGT. The CDR3 sequence is 15 residues long. Trimming cost V 3 bases and J 7 bases, with 13 bases left between them. The CDR3 bases are TGTGCCAGCAGTGATCAGCAGGGTTTGAATTCACCCCTCCACTTT. This codes for CASSDQQGLNSPLHF.

J is TRBJ2-7 and V is TRBV3-1 (or the pseudogene TRBV3-2), with 11 bases identical to TRBD1. This CDR3 is built from 14 residues. CDR1 is LGHDT, CDR2 YNNKEL, per germline (reference sequence). Losses at the gene ends were 4 bases for V and 5 bases for J; bases not matched to a gene: 4. CDR3: CASSRGQGGNEQYF. CDR3 bases: TGTGCCAGCAGCCGGGGACAGGGGGGGAACGAGCAGTACTTC.

The chain recombines TRBV6-2 or TRBV6-3 with TRBJ2-3; D is uncertain. This CDR3 spans 15 amino acids. Germline CDR1 is MNHEY and CDR2 is SVGEGT. The ends were cut back, 6 bases at V and 2 bases at J, with 15 bases in the middle. The CDR3 region is CASSRFDLFTDTQYF. CDR3 coding DNA: TGTGCCAGCAGCCGATTTGACTTGTTCACAGATACGCAGTATTTT.

This chain joins TRBV18 and TRBJ2-5, with a tentative D call TRBD2 (6 bases). CDR3 size: 15 residues. Germline-derived CDR1 and CDR2 are KGHSH and LQKENI. The ends were cut back, 3 bases at V and 4 bases at J, with 15 bases in the middle. DNA for the CDR3: TGTGCCAGCTCACCGTCCAGCGGGTCGGTAGAGACCCAGTACTTC. It yields the protein CASSPSSGSVETQYF.

The chain has TRBV27 and TRBJ2-7; D ambiguous. The ends were cut back, 4 bases at V and 3 bases at J, with 13 bases in the middle. The CDR3 is 14 residues long. Germline loops: CDR1 MNHEY, CDR2 SMNVEV (reference sequence). CDR3 region: CASSYSPGIYEQYF. As DNA, the CDR3 is TGTGCCAGCAGTTACTCCCCTGGTATCTACGAGCAGTACTTC.

There are a few counts of this clone. This chain links TRBV7-9 with TRBJ2-3, with TRBD1 identical over 9 bases. Germline V gene lookup returns CDR1 SEHNR and CDR2 FQNEAQ (reference sequence). Trimming took 2 bases from V and 4 from J; bases not matched to a gene: 1. CDR3 length equals 14 residues. The CDR3 region is CASSLTGGADTQYF. DNA for the CDR3: TGTGCCAGCAGCTTAACAGGGGGCGCAGATACGCAGTATTTT.

The chain combines TRBV5-1 with TRBJ2-5; 11 nucleotides agree with TRBD2. Per the germline V gene, CDR1 is SGHRS and CDR2 is YFSETQ. This CDR3 contains 14 residues. V gave up 3 bases and J gave up 2 bases; unmatched junction bases: 0. The DNA of the CDR3 is TGCGCCAGCAGCTCTAGCGGGAGGCAAGAGACCCAGTACTTC. This codes for CASSSSGRQETQYF.

The chain has TRBV19 and TRBJ2-3, with 9 nucleotides matching TRBD1. Losses at the gene ends were 10 bases for V and 3 bases for J; bases not matched to a gene: 5. The V gene's germline CDR1 is LNHDA and CDR2 SQIVND (reference sequence). There are 13 residues in the CDR3. In DNA form, the CDR3 reads TGTGCCACCAAAGGGACAGGGACAGATACGCAGTATTTT. Its translation: CATKGTGTDTQYF. The complete variable domain, with remaining parts taken from reference TRBV19 and TRBJ2-3, reads DGGITQSPKYLFRKEGQNVTLSCEQNLNHDAMYWYRQDPGQGLRLIYYSQIVNDFQKGDIAEGYSVSREKKESFPLTVTSAQKNPTAFYLCATKGTGTDTQYFGPGTRLTVL.

The J gene is TRBJ2-2, the V gene TRBV11-2; no firm D call. V was pared by 5 bases and J by 6 bases, with 10 bases between. The CDR3 runs 13 residues. Germline values: CDR1 SGHAT, CDR2 FQNNGV. The CDR3 DNA follows: TGTGCCAGCAGCCGGGTGGTTCCCGGGGAGCTGTTTTTT. This sequence encodes CASSRVVPGELFF.

The CDR3 protein is CASSFQEESPLHF. Written as DNA, the CDR3 is TGTGCCAGCAGTTTCCAGGAGGAGTCACCCCTCCACTTT. This sequence joins TRBV6-2 or TRBV6-3 and TRBJ1-6; the D is unclear. Germline CDR1 and CDR2: MNHEY and SVGEGT. The CDR3 is 13 residues long. The germline V and J ends were trimmed by 4 bases and 10 bases, with 11 bases remaining between them.

This clone was observed at least ten times. The CDR3 DNA sequence: TGTGCCAGCAGTGGACAGGGCTACGAGCAGTACTTC. This translates into CASSGQGYEQYF. The chain links TRBV2 to TRBJ2-7; 7 bases fit TRBD1. The CDR3 loop spans 12 amino acids. J was trimmed by 3 bases and V by 4 bases; bases with no gene match: 0. CDR1 is SNHLY and CDR2 is FYNNEI in the germline V gene.

The V and J genes are TRBV19 and TRBJ1-1; D gene unclear. In germline, CDR1 is LNHDA, CDR2 SQIVND (reference sequence). This CDR3 is 13 amino acids long. The V and J ends lost 3 bases and 1 base respectively, with 6 bases between them. CDR3 in amino acids: CASSIRGNTEAFF. The CDR3 DNA sequence: TGTGCCAGTAGTATTAGAGGGAACACTGAAGCTTTCTTT.

This clone was seen just once. V is TRBV6-2 or TRBV6-3 and J is TRBJ1-3; D gene unclear. This CDR3 is built from 13 residues. CDR1 is MNHEY and CDR2 is SVGEGT in the germline V gene. V was cut by 0 bases and J by 6 bases, with 6 bases left in between. CDR3 coding DNA: TGTGCCAGCAGTTACTCGGGCCTAAACACCATATATTTT. Its protein product is CASSYSGLNTIYF.

A few counts support this clone. The chain links TRBV4-3 to TRBJ2-7; possibly TRBD1 for D (5 bases). Trimming stripped 1 base from V and 2 bases from J, with 9 bases between. CDR1 and CDR2 from the germline V gene are LGHNA and YSLEER. The CDR3 covers 14 residues. The CDR3 nucleotides are TGCGCCAGCAGCCAAGGGGGCGGCCCCTACGAGCAGTACTTC. It encodes CASSQGGGPYEQYF.

The V call is TRBV28, the J call TRBJ1-2; 9 nucleotides agree with TRBD1. Trimming took 2 bases from V and 4 from J; bases not matched to a gene: 8. This CDR3 has 16 residues. Germline loops: CDR1 MDHEN, CDR2 SYDVKM. This CDR3 is CASSLPTTGGSYGYTF. Here the CDR3 DNA reads TGTGCCAGCAGTTTACCTACGACAGGGGGGAGCTATGGCTACACCTTC.

The J gene is TRBJ1-5, the V gene TRBV2; possible D gene TRBD1, 5 bases. The CDR3 runs 13 residues. The germline CDR1 and CDR2 sequences are SNHLY and FYNNEI. The germline V and J ends were trimmed by 7 bases and 2 bases, with 9 bases remaining between them. The CDR3 DNA is TGTGCCAGCACACCGGGGGGCAATCAGCCCCAGCATTTT. It codes for CASTPGGNQPQHF.

The V and J genes are TRBV19 and TRBJ1-2; maybe TRBD1 (6 bases). The CDR3 extends over 13 amino acids. Germline V gene lookup returns CDR1 LNHDA and CDR2 SQIVND (reference sequence). Trimming removed 3 bases from V and 3 bases from J, with 8 bases in between. CDR3 in DNA: TGTGCCAGTAGTATGGCAGGGGACTATGGCTACACCTTC. Translating it yields CASSMAGDYGYTF.

The rearrangement uses TRBV5-1 and TRBJ1-2; 9 bases align to TRBD1. After removal of 0 bases from V and 2 bases from J, the junction contained 5 bases not matched to a gene. The CDR3 loop spans 16 amino acids. CDR1 is SGHRS and CDR2 is YFSETQ in the germline V gene. Written as DNA, the CDR3 is TGCGCCAGCAGCTTGGCCGGGACAGGGACCAACTATGGCTACACCTTC. Amino acid sequence: CASSLAGTGTNYGYTF.

V usage is TRBV27 and J usage is TRBJ2-6; 8 bases line up with TRBD2. Per germline, CDR1 MNHEY and CDR2 SMNVEV (reference sequence). The CDR3 runs 17 residues. The V gene end was trimmed by 5 bases and the J gene end by 1 base; junction bases not matched to a gene: 7. CDR3 in amino acids: CASSPRGGSSGANVLTF. The CDR3 DNA follows: TGTGCCAGCAGTCCCCGGGGGGGCTCGTCTGGGGCCAACGTCCTGACTTTC.